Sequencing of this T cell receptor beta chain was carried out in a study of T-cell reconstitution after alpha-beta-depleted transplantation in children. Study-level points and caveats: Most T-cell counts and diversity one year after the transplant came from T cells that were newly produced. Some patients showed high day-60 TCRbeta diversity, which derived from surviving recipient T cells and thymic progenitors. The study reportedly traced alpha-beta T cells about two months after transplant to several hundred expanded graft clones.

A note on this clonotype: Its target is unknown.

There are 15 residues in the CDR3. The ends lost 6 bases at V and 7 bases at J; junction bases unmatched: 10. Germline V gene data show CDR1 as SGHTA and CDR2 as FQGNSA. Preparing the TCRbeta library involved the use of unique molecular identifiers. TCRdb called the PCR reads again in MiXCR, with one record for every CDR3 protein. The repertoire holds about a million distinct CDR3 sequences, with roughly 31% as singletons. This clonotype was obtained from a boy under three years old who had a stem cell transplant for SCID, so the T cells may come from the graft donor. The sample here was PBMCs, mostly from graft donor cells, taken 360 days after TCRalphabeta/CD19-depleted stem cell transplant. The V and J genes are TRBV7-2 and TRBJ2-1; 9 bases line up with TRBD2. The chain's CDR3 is CASSPQGGGVNEQFF. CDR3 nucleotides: TGTGCCAGCAGTCCCCAAGGCGGGGGGGTGAATGAGCAGTTCTTC.